These 5 T cell receptor beta chains were sequenced from one sample in a study of blood T cell repertoires in COVID-19. Libraries were prepared by immunoSEQ multiplex PCR; TCRdb keeps only in-frame clonotypes and omits some of them. The sample lists tens of thousands of clones, 85% occurring once. The sample taken for sequencing was peripheral blood. The source is a man aged 50 to 59 with acute or convalescent COVID-19.

The chain has TRBV10-2 and TRBJ2-3, with TRBD2 matching over 11 bases. CDR3 length: 15 amino acids. V lost 8 bases to trimming and J lost 1 base; unmatched junction nucleotides: 5. Germline CDR1 WSHSY, CDR2 SAAADI. The CDR3 here is CASDPGLAGTDTQYF. In nucleotides, the CDR3 is TGCGCCAGCGATCCGGGACTAGCGGGCACAGATACGCAGTATTTT.

The chain carries TRBV30 and TRBJ1-4, with TRBD1 as a possible D gene (5 bases). Trimming removed 0 bases at V and 7 bases at J, with 6 bases between. CDR3 length: 12 amino acids. Germline CDR1 reads GTSNPN; CDR2 reads SVGIG (reference sequence). The DNA of the CDR3 is TGTGCCTGGAGTGTTGGGGCTGAAAAACTGTTTTTT. Translation gives CAWSVGAEKLFF.

This clone was found a few times. V gene TRBV9 combines with J gene TRBJ1-6, with D possibly being TRBD1 (6 bases). This CDR3 has 15 residues. Germline CDR1 and CDR2: SGDLS and YYNGEE. The ends were cut back, 4 bases at V and 6 bases at J, with 14 bases in the middle. The CDR3 DNA follows: TGTGCCAGCAGCACGGACCAGGGGACTAATTCACCCCTCCACTTT. This encodes CASSTDQGTNSPLHF.

DNA for the CDR3: TGCAGCGTTAGACCACCCGACATGAATGAGCAGTTCTTC. Amino acid sequence: CSVRPPDMNEQFF. This chain joins TRBV29-1 and TRBJ2-1, with D unresolved. Germline loops: CDR1 SQVTM, CDR2 ANQGSEA. The V end was cut by 5 bases, the J end by 7 bases, with 15 bases between. This CDR3 comprises 13 residues.

The chain combines TRBV11-1 with TRBJ2-7; 9 nucleotides line up with TRBD2. This CDR3 has 15 amino acids. The germline gives CDR1 SGHAT, CDR2 FQDESV (reference sequence). V lost 5 bases and J lost 4; bases outside the gene matches: 9. The CDR3 protein is CASSPRLAVDYEQYF. The CDR3 bases are TGTGCCAGCAGCCCGCGACTAGCGGTTGATTACGAGCAGTACTTC.